This is a list of T cell receptor beta chains from one sample in a study of CD8+CD57+ T cells in acquired aplastic anemia. TCRdb re-called the reads through MiXCR, storing one row per CDR3 protein. Of 300,000 or so distinct CDR3 sequences in the sample, 56% are singletons; the top ten hold 1.3%. Sequencing was carried out using sorted CD4+, CD8+, or CD8+CD57+ T cells (not recorded which) from PBMCs. Every receptor here comes from a human donor with aplastic anemia. CDR3s include the opening cysteine and the closing phenylalanine or tryptophan. Fields, in order: CDR3 protein, CDR3 DNA, J gene, clone size, D gene, V gene. A D gene is named only where the DNA matches it firmly. Not all rows give a size; the values are once, few, many and, for expanded clones, a class.

CAISGTSGERRSF | TGTGCCATCAGTGGGACTAGCGGGGAACGACGATCCTTC | TRBJ2-7 | . | TRBD2 | TRBV10-3
CASSLVTDSSYEQYF | TGCGCCAGCAGCCTTGTGACGGATAGCTCCTACGAGCAGTACTTC | TRBJ2-7 | . | . | TRBV11-3
CASRTEGTEAFF | TGTGCCAGCAGAACGGAGGGGACTGAAGCTTTCTTT | TRBJ1-1 | . | . | TRBV7-9
CASTRLAGESETQYF | TGTGCCAGCACCAGACTAGCGGGAGAATCCGAGACCCAGTACTTC | TRBJ2-5 | . | TRBD2 | TRBV7-9
CASSETPPRVAGGGTGELFF | TGTGCCAGCAGTGAAACCCCCCCCCGGGTAGCGGGGGGAGGGACCGGGGAGCTGTTTTTT | TRBJ2-2 | . | TRBD2 | TRBV6-1
CASSERRWGREQFF | TGTGCCAGCAGTGAACGACGATGGGGGAGGGAGCAGTTCTTC | TRBJ2-1 | . | . | TRBV2
CATSEDGTRYTQYF | TGTGCCACCAGTGAGGACGGGACGAGGTATACCCAGTACTTC | TRBJ2-5 | few | . | TRBV24-1
CASSLNFNQPQHF | TGTGCCAGCAGCTTAAATTTCAATCAGCCCCAGCATTTT | TRBJ1-5 | . | . | TRBV7-2
CSATLSQNTEAFF | TGCAGTGCTACCCTCAGTCAGAACACTGAAGCTTTCTTT | TRBJ1-1 | . | . | TRBV20-1
CASSRTGGPREQYF | TGTGCCAGCAGCCGCACAGGGGGGCCGAGGGAGCAGTACTTC | TRBJ2-7 | . | TRBD1 | TRBV11-2
CSASEWRGAMNTEAFF | TGCAGTGCTAGCGAGTGGAGGGGAGCCATGAACACTGAAGCTTTCTTT | TRBJ1-1 | many | . | TRBV20-1
CASSHSTGADYGYTF | TGTGCCAGCAGCCACTCGACAGGGGCGGACTATGGCTACACCTTC | TRBJ1-2 | many | TRBD1 | TRBV11-2
CASSEIKDSEKLFF | TGTGCCAGCAGTGAGATCAAGGATAGTGAAAAACTGTTTTTT | TRBJ1-4 | . | . | TRBV25-1
CASSLGTLGTQYF | TGTGCCAGCAGCCTCGGCACCCTGGGGACCCAGTACTTC | TRBJ2-5 | . | . | TRBV9
CASSDMGVETYEQYF | TGCGCCAGCAGTGATATGGGGGTAGAAACCTACGAGCAGTACTTC | TRBJ2-7 | . | . | TRBV10-1
CASSDRRSSYEQYF | TGTGCCAGCAGCGACAGGAGGAGCTCCTACGAGCAGTACTTC | TRBJ2-7 | . | . | TRBV7-2